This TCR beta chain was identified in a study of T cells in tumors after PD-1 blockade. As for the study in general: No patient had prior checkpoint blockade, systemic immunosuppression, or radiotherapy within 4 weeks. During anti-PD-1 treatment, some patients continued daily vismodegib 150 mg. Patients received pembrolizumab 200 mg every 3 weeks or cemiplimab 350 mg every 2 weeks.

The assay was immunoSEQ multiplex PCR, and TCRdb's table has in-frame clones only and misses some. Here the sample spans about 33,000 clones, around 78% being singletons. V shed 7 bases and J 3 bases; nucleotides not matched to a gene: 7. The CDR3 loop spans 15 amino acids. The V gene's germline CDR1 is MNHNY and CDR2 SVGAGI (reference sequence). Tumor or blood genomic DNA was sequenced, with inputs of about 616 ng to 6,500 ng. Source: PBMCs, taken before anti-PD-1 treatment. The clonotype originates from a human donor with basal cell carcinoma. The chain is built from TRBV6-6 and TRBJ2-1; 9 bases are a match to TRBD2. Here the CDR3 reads CASTISGSGYNEQFF. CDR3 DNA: TGTGCCAGCACCATTAGCGGGAGCGGCTACAATGAGCAGTTCTTC.